This paragraph covers one T cell receptor (beta chain) sequence. What it binds is not known. Germline CDR1 and CDR2: SNHLY and FYNNEI. This CDR3 is 13 amino acids long. The V end was cut by 4 bases, the J end by 13 bases, with 19 bases between. This table comes from immunoSEQ multiplex PCR, and its TCRdb copy is limited to in-frame clones, with some not included. The table includes fewer than 40,000 clones, around nine tenths detected once. The data derive from a study of neoadjuvant anti-PD-1 for oral cavity cancer. As for the study in general: Before surgery, most patients got three to four biweekly 3 mg/kg nivolumab doses.

Cohort: HPV-negative, locally advanced oral cavity squamous cell carcinoma patients. General study points: Treg/Th17 ratio rose with pretreatment blood and fell with post-treatment tumor TCRbeta clonality.

This TCR was recovered from a person aged 35-80 years with oral cavity squamous cell carcinoma. The sequencing here drew on PBMCs, taken before nivolumab (anti-PD-1) treatment. J is TRBJ1-2 and V is TRBV2; D is undetermined. This chain's CDR3 is CASSAGETNAITF. The CDR3 nucleotides read TGTGCCAGCAGTGCCGGGGAGACCAACGCTATCACCTTC.